This entry lists 28 T cell receptor beta chains sequenced from one sample in a study of a mutant IDH1 vaccine in newly diagnosed glioma. Time point defined: week 47, end of study. Each vaccine dose was 300 ug of mutant IDH1 20-mer peptide, with topical imiquimod. These receptors' targets are unknown. TCRdb keeps only in-frame clones here, not all; method: immunoSEQ multiplex PCR. The sample contains approximately 84,000 clones, about 81% of which appear only once. Material: PBMCs, obtained from a glioma patient whose treatment included an IDH1 peptide vaccine. The receptors stem from a middle-aged man with glioma.

The chain has TRBV30 and TRBJ2-3; D is possibly TRBD1 or TRBD2 (5 bases each). Germline lookup yields CDR1 GTSNPN and CDR2 SVGIG (reference sequence). V gave up 0 bases and J gave up 2 bases, with 9 bases separating them. The CDR3 extends over 14 amino acids. DNA for the CDR3: TGTGCCTGGAGTGTAATGGGGACCACAGATACGCAGTATTTT. Its protein is CAWSVMGTTDTQYF. Drawing the rest from reference TRBV30 and TRBJ2-3, the complete variable domain is SQTIHQWPATLVQPVGSPLSLECTVEGTSNPNLYWYRQAAGRGLQLLFYSVGIGQISSEVPQNLSASRPQDRQFILSSKKLLLSDSGFYLCAWSVMGTTDTQYFGPGTRLTVL.

The J gene is TRBJ1-6, the V gene TRBV25-1, with 7 bases aligning to TRBD1. The CDR3 extends over 17 amino acids. Trimming took 3 bases from V and 0 from J; bases not matched to a gene: 5. Germline-derived CDR1 and CDR2 are MGHDK and SYGVNS. The CDR3 DNA reads as TGTGCCAGCAGTGAGGGGACAGCGAGCTCCTATAATTCACCCCTCCACTTT. Protein: CASSEGTASSYNSPLHF.

The chain has TRBV7-2 and TRBJ2-5, with 7 bases identical to TRBD1. CDR3 length: 14 residues. V lost 5 bases, J lost 4 bases, and 7 bases stayed unmatched. CDR1 SGHTA and CDR2 FQGNSA come from the germline V gene. CDR3 loop: CASSPRQGPETQYF. CDR3 coding DNA: TGTGCCAGCAGCCCACGACAGGGACCAGAGACCCAGTACTTC.

V is TRBV7-2 and J is TRBJ2-5, with D possibly matching TRBD2 (5 bases). Germline CDR1 and CDR2: SGHTA and FQGNSA. V dropped 5 bases and J dropped 13 bases, with 14 bases sitting between them. CDR3 length equals 11 residues. The DNA for the CDR3 is TGTGCCAGCAGCACCGGAGGTCCGCCGTACTTC. Its protein product is CASSTGGPPYF.

This rearrangement joins TRBV19 to TRBJ1-1; D perhaps matches TRBD1 (6 bases). The CDR3 is 16 residues long. The V gene's germline CDR1 is LNHDA and CDR2 SQIVND (reference sequence). V was shortened by 3 bases and J by 5 bases, with 19 bases between the two germline ends. DNA for the CDR3: TGTGCCAGTAGTATCAATCTCAGGGGCTATAGAACTGAAGCTTTCTTT. Its protein is CASSINLRGYRTEAFF. Filled out from reference TRBV19 and TRBJ1-1, the complete variable domain reads DGGITQSPKYLFRKEGQNVTLSCEQNLNHDAMYWYRQDPGQGLRLIYYSQIVNDFQKGDIAEGYSVSREKKESFPLTVTSAQKNPTAFYLCASSINLRGYRTEAFFGQGTRLTVV.

V usage is TRBV19 and J usage is TRBJ1-2; D unresolved. This CDR3 is 14 amino acids long. Trimming took 2 bases from V and 8 from J, leaving 15 bases between them. The germline CDR1 and CDR2 sequences are LNHDA and SQIVND (reference sequence). The CDR3 is CASSIPQVPGGYTF. Here the CDR3 DNA reads TGTGCCAGTAGTATACCCCAGGTTCCAGGCGGCTACACCTTC. Full variable domain (outside the CDR3, taken from reference TRBV19 and TRBJ1-2): DGGITQSPKYLFRKEGQNVTLSCEQNLNHDAMYWYRQDPGQGLRLIYYSQIVNDFQKGDIAEGYSVSREKKESFPLTVTSAQKNPTAFYLCASSIPQVPGGYTFGSGTRLTVV.

The DNA of the CDR3 is TGCGCCAGCACCTGGAACACTGAAGCTTTCTTT. This sequence encodes CASTWNTEAFF. This sequence joins TRBV10-2 and TRBJ1-1; D gene unclear. CDR1 and CDR2 from the germline V gene are WSHSY and SAAADI. CDR3 size: 11 residues. Trimming took off 7 bases at V and 1 base at J, with 4 bases between the two ends.

This chain links TRBV2 with TRBJ1-1; TRBD1 matches at 7 bases. The CDR3 has 12 residues. The germline CDR1 and CDR2 sequences are SNHLY and FYNNEI. Losses at the gene ends were 10 bases for V and 6 bases for J; bases not matched to a gene: 8. CDR3 region: CATRTGQAEAFF. CDR3 DNA: TGTGCCACCAGGACAGGACAGGCTGAAGCTTTCTTT.

J is TRBJ1-5 and V is TRBV27, with D perhaps matching TRBD1 (6 bases). In germline, CDR1 is MNHEY, CDR2 SMNVEV (reference sequence). This CDR3 spans 15 amino acids. With 6 bases removed from V and 4 bases from J, the gap between germline ends came to 16 bases. The CDR3 DNA follows: TGTGCCAGCAGGCGCCAGGGGAGAGTGAATCAGCCCCAGCATTTT. Translated: CASRRQGRVNQPQHF.

This chain uses TRBV10-2 with TRBJ2-7, with a possible D match to TRBD1 (5 bases). CDR1 and CDR2 (germline): WSHSY, SAAADI. The CDR3 has 15 amino acids. Trimming left V 6 bases short and J 6 bases short, with 21 bases between. CDR3 in amino acids: CASSKSGALPGEQYF. The CDR3 coding sequence is TGCGCCAGCAGCAAAAGTGGGGCCCTGCCGGGCGAGCAGTACTTC.

The gene calls are TRBV5-4 and TRBJ2-1; D is ambiguous. This CDR3 is 13 amino acids long. The V gene lost 2 bases and the J gene lost 7 bases, with 10 bases spanning the gap. Germline CDR1 reads SGHNT; CDR2 reads YYREEE (reference sequence). CDR3 sequence reads: CASSLTVGNEQFF. CDR3 DNA: TGTGCCAGCAGCTTAACCGTTGGGAATGAGCAGTTCTTC. The whole variable domain, remainder taken from reference TRBV5-4 and TRBJ2-1, is ETGVTQSPTHLIKTRGQQVTLRCSSQSGHNTVSWYQQALGQGPQFIFQYYREEENGRGNFPPRFSGLQFPNYSSELNVNALELDDSALYLCASSLTVGNEQFFGPGTRLTVL.

The chain joins TRBV10-3 to TRBJ2-7; TRBD1 might be the D (5 bases). Trimming removed 3 bases from V and 5 bases from J, with 5 bases in between. Germline assignment: CDR1 ENHRY and CDR2 SYGVKD. This CDR3 comprises 11 residues. CDR3 nucleotide sequence: TGTGCCATCAGTGACAGGGACGAGCAGTACTTC. It is translated as CAISDRDEQYF.

The CDR3 sequence is CASSDGPGAYEQYF. Here the CDR3 DNA reads TGTGCCAGCAGTGACGGCCCCGGGGCATACGAGCAGTACTTC. V gene TRBV6-6 combines with J gene TRBJ2-7; D may be TRBD1 or TRBD2 (5 bases each). This CDR3 comprises 14 residues. Between the trimmed V and J ends, which lost 5 bases and 4 bases, there was a span of 15 bases. Germline V gene sequence: CDR1 MNHNY, CDR2 SVGAGI (reference sequence).

This chain connects TRBV5-6 to TRBJ1-2; 8 nucleotides line up with TRBD1. Germline CDR1 reads SGHDT; CDR2 reads YYEEEE. The CDR3 runs 16 residues. The ends lost 3 bases at V and 1 base at J; junction bases unmatched: 8. The CDR3 spells CASSSDTGGINYGYTF. The CDR3 DNA follows: TGTGCCAGCAGCTCTGACACAGGGGGTATTAACTATGGCTACACCTTC.

The CDR3 nucleotides are TGTGCCAGTAGTATACAGGCGGCGAGCAATCAGCCCCAGCATTTT. It codes for CASSIQAASNQPQHF. This chain links TRBV19 with TRBJ1-5; D gene unclear. The CDR3 length is 15 residues. V was trimmed by 2 bases and J by 1 base, leaving 9 bases between them. Germline CDR1 and CDR2: LNHDA and SQIVND (reference sequence).

The chain links TRBV5-6 to TRBJ2-5, with 7 nucleotides matching TRBD2. The V and J ends lost 4 bases and 5 bases, in that order; junction bases with no gene match: 11. This CDR3 is 15 amino acids long. The germline CDR1 and CDR2 sequences are SGHDT and YYEEEE. The CDR3 region has the DNA TGTGCCAGCAGCCATCTTGGCGGGAGCTATGAGACCCAGTACTTC. It encodes CASSHLGGSYETQYF.

This clone was counted a few times. This chain links TRBV7-2 with TRBJ2-7; 8 nucleotides match TRBD1. The CDR3 runs 15 residues. The V segment lost 0 bases and the J segment 4 bases; nucleotides outside the gene matches: 5. Germline assignment: CDR1 SGHTA and CDR2 FQGNSA. This CDR3 reads CASSLAFHRGYEQYF. DNA for the CDR3: TGTGCCAGCAGCTTAGCGTTTCACAGGGGGTACGAGCAGTACTTC.

The chain uses TRBV28 and TRBJ1-6; the D is unclear. The CDR3 loop spans 15 amino acids. The V and J ends lost 5 bases and 13 bases respectively, with 21 bases between them. Germline CDR1 is MDHEN and CDR2 is SYDVKM. The CDR3 DNA is TGTGCCAGCAGTCCCCCGCCGGCCACTATACGGCCCCTCCACTTT. Residues: CASSPPPATIRPLHF. The full variable domain, rest sourced from reference TRBV28 and TRBJ1-6, is DVKVTQSSRYLVKRTGEKVFLECVQDMDHENMFWYRQDPGLGLRLIYFSYDVKMKEKGDIPEGYSVSREKKERFSLILESASTNQTSMYLCASSPPPATIRPLHFGNGTRLTVT.

J is TRBJ2-7 and V is TRBV5-4; the D is unclear. The germline CDR1 and CDR2 sequences are SGHNT and YYREEE (reference sequence). Trimming cost V 4 bases and J 4 bases, with 18 bases left between them. This CDR3 has 15 residues. DNA for the CDR3: TGTGCCAGCAGCCACCCGGGTATCAACACGTACGAGCAGTACTTC. Its protein product is CASSHPGINTYEQYF.

The rearrangement links TRBV5-1 to TRBJ2-7; 8 bases are a match to TRBD1. This CDR3 region has 14 residues. Germline CDR1 reads SGHRS; CDR2 reads YFSETQ. Losses at the gene ends were 4 bases for V and 2 bases for J; bases not matched to a gene: 5. The DNA for the CDR3 is TGCGCCAGCAGCCCCGGGGACAGGCCCTACGAGCAGTACTTC. It encodes CASSPGDRPYEQYF.

This sequence joins TRBV5-1 and TRBJ1-3, with TRBD1 matching 7 bases. The V gene's germline CDR1 is SGHRS and CDR2 YFSETQ. The CDR3 length is 15 residues. Trimming at V came to 4 bases and at J to 0 bases, leaving 4 bases not matched to a gene. Here the CDR3 reads CASSPGQSSGNTIYF. CDR3 nucleotides: TGCGCCAGCAGCCCGGGACAGAGCTCTGGAAACACCATATATTTT.

The genes are TRBV6-5 and TRBJ1-6, with unresolved D. The germline CDR1 and CDR2 sequences are MNHEY and SVGAGI. Trimming removed 6 bases from V and 7 bases from J, with 7 bases in between. The CDR3 spans 12 residues. This CDR3 reads CASSTVNSPLHF. The CDR3, as DNA: TGTGCCAGCAGCACAGTGAATTCACCCCTCCACTTT.

This chain connects TRBV7-9 to TRBJ2-7; either TRBD1 or TRBD2 may fit D (6 bases each). V gave up 2 bases and J gave up 3 bases, with 20 bases separating them. Per the germline V gene, CDR1 is SEHNR and CDR2 is FQNEAQ (reference sequence). The CDR3 extends over 17 amino acids. The CDR3 bases are TGTGCCAGCAGCTTAACCCGAGCGGGTAGGGGGAACTACGAGCAGTACTTC. Its protein is CASSLTRAGRGNYEQYF.

This clone was detected a few times. The chain recombines TRBV19 with TRBJ1-1, with D maybe TRBD1 (5 bases). Trimming cost V 4 bases and J 2 bases, with 11 bases left between them. The CDR3 spans 14 residues. Germline V gene data show CDR1 as LNHDA and CDR2 as SQIVND (reference sequence). This CDR3 reads CASSTGLPNTEAFF. In DNA form, the CDR3 reads TGTGCCAGTAGTACGGGACTCCCAAACACTGAAGCTTTCTTT. The full variable domain, its missing parts supplied by reference TRBV19 and TRBJ1-1, is DGGITQSPKYLFRKEGQNVTLSCEQNLNHDAMYWYRQDPGQGLRLIYYSQIVNDFQKGDIAEGYSVSREKKESFPLTVTSAQKNPTAFYLCASSTGLPNTEAFFGQGTRLTVV.

The chain combines TRBV19 with TRBJ1-1, with D perhaps TRBD1 (5 bases). Germline V gene sequence: CDR1 LNHDA, CDR2 SQIVND (reference sequence). The CDR3 has 16 amino acids. V was cut by 6 bases and J by 4 bases, with 21 bases left in between. CDR3 amino acids: CASREGRGALVTEAFF. Written as DNA, the CDR3 is TGTGCCAGTAGGGAGGGGAGGGGCGCTCTGGTCACTGAAGCTTTCTTT.

The chain is built from TRBV6-5 and TRBJ2-5, with 8 bases aligning to TRBD1. The junction had 9 bases not matched to a gene; V was cut back by 7 bases and J by 2 bases. The CDR3 length is 15 residues. Germline loops: CDR1 MNHEY, CDR2 SVGAGI. The CDR3 is CASNPGQGGQETQYF. CDR3 DNA sequence: TGTGCCAGCAATCCTGGACAGGGAGGACAAGAGACCCAGTACTTC.

This clone was counted once. Distinct nucleotide sequences in the sample also encode this CDR3. The chain recombines TRBV7-2 with TRBJ2-1, with D unclear. This CDR3 comprises 13 residues. V lost 2 bases and J 5 bases, leaving 7 bases between the germline ends. The V gene's germline CDR1 is SGHTA and CDR2 FQGNSA. The CDR3 sequence: CASSLFGDNEQFF. The CDR3 DNA reads TGTGCCAGCAGCTTATTTGGGGACAATGAGCAGTTCTTC. Drawing the rest from reference TRBV7-2 and TRBJ2-1, the complete variable domain is GAGVSQSPSNKVTEKGKDVELRCDPISGHTALYWYRQSLGQGLEFLIYFQGNSAPDKSGLPSDRFSAERTGGSVSTLTIQRTQQEDSAVYLCASSLFGDNEQFFGPGTRLTVL.

This clone has only one observation. V and J are TRBV4-2 and TRBJ1-3; D unclear. The germline V and J ends were trimmed by 0 bases and 0 bases, with 21 bases remaining between them. Germline CDR1 reads LGHNA; CDR2 reads YNFKEQ. The CDR3 runs to 20 residues. In DNA form, the CDR3 reads TGTGCCAGCAGCCAAGATCGGGCTCTTGGGAGGGCACTCTCTGGAAACACCATATATTTT. Protein sequence: CASSQDRALGRALSGNTIYF.